This T cell receptor (beta chain) was observed in a study of cytomegalovirus exposure and HLA in healthy donors (dated by TCRdb to about 2017). At the level of the whole study: According to an earlier analysis of several hundred of the donors, about 180 million T cells yielded over 90 million unique TCR beta sequences and about 300 Gb of sequence data. An early release covering roughly 580 HLA-typed donors comprised 300 to 350 gigabases of sequencing data and tens of millions of unique TCR sequences. Of the roughly 410 genotyped donors, 65% to 90% were placed in the genetic ancestry cluster associated with self-reported Caucasian donors. The study aimed to test whether cataloging public T cell receptors could reveal signatures of past pathogen exposure. The T cell repertoires of some 700 subjects were profiled by immunosequencing and related to cytomegalovirus serostatus. In addition to the first cohort of about 650 subjects, a separate validation cohort of 130 or so different subjects was used. The study combined high-throughput TCR immunosequencing, statistical association of individual TCRs with disease status, and machine learning to predict cytomegalovirus infection status. In a later analysis, previously published TCR beta repertoires from some 640 donors were re-analyzed and high-resolution HLA genotyping was added so that TCR occurrence patterns could be studied. In the later analysis, no new phenotypic data were used to find candidate immune exposures; instead, reliance was placed on TCR beta sequences and their occurrence across donors. An earlier analysis of about 600 of the donors used high-throughput TCR beta sequencing to judge whether each TCR beta V gene segment behaved as functional or pseudogenic. Donor age, sex, ethnicity and CMV serostatus were compiled together with the repertoire data. Genome-wide SNP genotypes for about 55% of the roughly 670 donors were used in a later genetic analysis, which treated that subset as a discovery cohort. All discovery cohort repertoires had been generated using a single sequencing platform. Both class I and class II loci were covered by HLA typing, at four-digit resolution. The number of typed donors differed by locus: about 620-640 for A, B, C, DRB1 and DQB1; 522 for DQA1; roughly 600 for DPA1; and about 450 for DPB1. A few DR-DQ haplotypes were handled as single units for association and clustering because linkage in the cohort was strong. On average, roughly 250,000 unique TCR beta nucleotide sequences were sequenced per donor among 398 genotyped donors of the cohort, with roughly 20% of those sequences being non-productive.

What the research found in general, with its limitations: A further reported finding was that TCR beta sequences accurately predicted the HLA-A and HLA-B alleles for most subjects in the first cohort. A later analysis associated 16,951 TCR beta sequences with specific HLA alleles at a false discovery rate of 0.05. Correlated functional status among segregating V segments might be attributable to linkage disequilibrium, but an unknown experimental factor could not be ruled out. V-gene and J-gene trimming of TCR beta chains was associated with a missense DCLRE1C variant in a later genetic analysis, and the association was replicated in an independent cohort. The sequencing pipeline was judged likely to have produced a cluster of highly shared sequence variants as a technical artifact. In a later analysis, HLA-associated TCR beta chains were found to be more clonally expanded and to have lower generation probabilities than equally common non-associated chains. In a later genetic analysis, fewer N-insertions in productive TCRs were reported among donors in an Asian-associated ancestry cluster than the approximately 670-donor mean. Assigning TCR associations to individual alleles was difficult when HLA alleles, especially DR and DQ, strongly co-occurred. The study listed around 160 TCR beta chains as associated with cytomegalovirus. In a later analysis, TCR association rates were found to vary across HLA loci, with the most associated TCRs seen for DRB1 alleles and the fewest for HLA-C alleles. In this cohort, only TCR beta chains were sequenced, and detectable features were limited by the absence of alpha or paired-chain data. In a later analysis, most CMV-associated TCR beta chains were found to appear HLA-restricted, with HLA associations seemingly driven largely by CMV exposure. It was suggested by the authors that the approach could potentially be generalized to other disease states and immunological phenotypes. Because the 87-base-pair reads could not distinguish some IMGT-functional V segments, including TRBV6-2 and TRBV6-3, those segments were excluded. While some public TCRs were present in many individuals, most TCR sequences turned up only very rarely across donors. Over 15 rarely observed V segments, including chromosome 9 orphons, were excluded from the earlier analysis of some 590 of the donors because counts were too low. HLA typing was unavailable for some donors at each locus, so association tests used only the typed subset. The only immune exposure information available for the cohort was CMV serostatus. A later analysis reported that several top co-occurrence clusters appeared linked to parvovirus B19, influenza, CMV and Epstein-Barr virus. Cytomegalovirus status was reported to be diagnosed by the classifier with high specificity and sensitivity in both the original and validation cohorts. Presence/absence analyses assumed roughly uniform sequencing depth across donors, an assumption that may not hold. In an earlier analysis of more than 450 of the donors, most TCR beta V segments were observed in productive rearrangements about 87% or about 30% of the time, broadly matching IMGT annotations. In vitro tests confirmed that three of the cytomegalovirus-associated TCR beta chains recognize cytomegalovirus antigens.

The library was made by the immunoSEQ multiplex PCR assay. For the multiplex PCR, a mixture combining 60 forward primers for TCR Vbeta segments and 13 reverse primers for TCR Jbeta segments was used. The CDR3 region of rearranged TCR beta genes was amplified from genomic DNA with a multiplex PCR assay. On the Illumina HiSeq System, the amplified TCR beta libraries were sequenced as 87-base-pair reads. For the original study's pipeline: A later analysis tallied roughly 76 million unique TCR beta chains across the 666 repertoires, and 10 million to 11 million of those chains were shared by two or more donors. Raw reads were error-corrected and collapsed into unique sequences by a nearest-neighbor algorithm in which closely related sequences were merged to remove PCR and sequencing errors. Alignment of CDR3 sequences to IMGT reference sequences was used to assign V, D and J gene segments. For a sequence to be retained, a match of at least six nucleotides to both a V gene segment and a J gene segment was required. A rearrangement counted as productive if the CDR3 had no stop codons and remained in frame with V and J, and every other rearrangement counted as non-productive. CDR3 was defined according to IMGT convention as the region running from the second conserved V-encoded cysteine to the conserved J-encoded phenylalanine. The earlier analysis of some 550 of the donors excluded any sequence lacking an unambiguous match to a single V gene segment. In an earlier analysis of 587 of the donors, V segments were called functional above 56.7% productive rearrangements and were called segregating when the between-donor standard deviation exceeded 5%. A statistical classification framework was built for diagnosing cytomegalovirus status from the catalog of TCR beta chain sequences. In a later analysis, V and J genes were assigned by comparing TCR nucleotide sequences against IMGT/GENE-DB human TR gene sequences. A later analysis assigned CDR3 sequences and most-parsimonious VDJ recombination scenarios with the TCRdist pipeline. In a later analysis, every TCR beta chain was defined by the combination of its CDR3 amino acid sequence and its V-gene family, and reads without a unique V-gene family were dropped. To address suspected cross-contamination and a sequencing artifact, a later analysis removed approximately 590 highly shared, low-generation-probability nucleotide sequences. A later analysis calculated a clonal expansion index for each public chain from normalized within-repertoire ranks of inferred template counts. Generation probabilities in a later analysis came from a VDJ recombination model fitted to out-of-frame rearrangements, and those results were checked against IGoR. In a later analysis, hypergeometric tests were used to score TCR-TCR, TCR-HLA and TCR-CMV co-occurrence, with a repertoire-size bias correction applied to TCR pairs. To estimate false discovery rates, a later analysis permuted the HLA or CMV assignments 20 times. In a later analysis, co-occurring TCRs were grouped using DBSCAN, and TCRdist sequence similarity was added for clustering within HLA-allele-positive subsets. Co-occurrence clustering excluded repertoires with fewer than 30,000 or more than 120,000 public chains, plus five with anomalous nucleotide sharing. The table was pulled from immuneACCESS by TCRdb, which kept in-frame rearrangements only. Such tables lose some clones; where checked, under half of the loss comes from unresolved V genes, and the rest has no known cause. The V and J calls and clone size were taken over from that table, and D and trimming were inferred from the DNA. This sample gives 110,000 or so clones in total; 60% to 80% of them show up just once. The leading ten clones occupy over 6.5% of the sample.

V lost 1 base and J lost 0 bases, and the count of bases not matched to a germline gene is 9. Spanning cysteine to phenylalanine, the CDR3 consists of 18 amino acids. CDR3 DNA is the only sequence kept; it has 54 bases, read in frame from the first base. The germline V gene (reference sequence) sets CDR1 to SGHNT and CDR2 to YYREEE. Regarding this clone: What this receptor recognizes is not known. No base qualities exist here, and no much larger clone lies one base off it.

The cohort comprised 666 healthy bone marrow donors. All cohort members were sampled while nominally healthy, although unrecorded immune exposures were likely present. The donor tested CMV seropositive and was one of the 289 seropositive cohort members. Every donor gave a peripheral blood sample, and the peripheral blood mononuclear cells from that sample were used for TCR beta sequencing. Genomic DNA extraction from the blood cell samples was performed with the Qiagen DNeasy Blood Extraction Kit. This sequence originates from a man younger than 30 in good health and CMV-seropositive. The sequencing sample was made of PBMCs. The receptor chain draws on TRBV5-4 and TRBJ2-3; 9 of the junction bases match TRBD2. This receptor carries the CDR3 CASSLRLAGTPSTDTQYF. In nucleotides, the sequence is TGTGCCAGCAGCTTGCGTCTAGCGGGGACCCCAAGCACAGATACGCAGTATTTT.